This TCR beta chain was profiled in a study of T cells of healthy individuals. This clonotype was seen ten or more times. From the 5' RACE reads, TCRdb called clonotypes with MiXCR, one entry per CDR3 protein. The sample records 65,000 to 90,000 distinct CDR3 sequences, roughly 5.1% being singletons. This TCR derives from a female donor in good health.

The CDR3 DNA reads TGTGCCAGCAGCTTAGAGCCGGCGGTAACTACCAACACCGGGGAGCTGTTTTTT. It specifies CASSLEPAVTTNTGELFF. The chain recombines TRBV11-2 with TRBJ2-2; no reliable D call. Trimming left V 0 bases short and J 2 bases short, with 16 bases between. This CDR3 comprises 18 residues. Germline V CDR1 and CDR2: SGHAT, FQNNGV.